This T cell receptor (beta chain) comes out of a study of blood T cell repertoires in COVID-19. Study-level background: The origin of the acute and convalescent COVID-19 samples was the United States, Italy and Spain. PBMCs, B-cell-depleted T cells, or T cells provided the cDNA or gDNA that made up the material.

Under the authors' procedure: Quantification of nucleated cells was approximated via reference gene primer amplification. Only in-frame clones appear in the TCRdb table, and some are missing; sequencing was by immunoSEQ multiplex PCR. The V and J calls and clone size are taken from that table; D and trimming were inferred from the DNA. The top ten clones hold about 17% of a sample with 100,000 to 150,000 clones, 75% to 90% of them seen once. Germline V gene data show CDR1 as MDHEN and CDR2 as SYDVKM. V lost 5 bases and J lost 3; bases outside the gene matches: 7. This CDR3 spans 15 amino acids. This TCR was recovered from a man aged 50 to 60 with active or convalescent COVID-19. The sequenced material came from peripheral blood. The V call is TRBV28, the J call TRBJ1-3; 7 nucleotides agree with TRBD1. The CDR3 is CASSRLDRVGNTIYF. The CDR3 DNA sequence: TGTGCCAGCAGTCGACTCGACAGGGTTGGAAACACCATATATTTT.